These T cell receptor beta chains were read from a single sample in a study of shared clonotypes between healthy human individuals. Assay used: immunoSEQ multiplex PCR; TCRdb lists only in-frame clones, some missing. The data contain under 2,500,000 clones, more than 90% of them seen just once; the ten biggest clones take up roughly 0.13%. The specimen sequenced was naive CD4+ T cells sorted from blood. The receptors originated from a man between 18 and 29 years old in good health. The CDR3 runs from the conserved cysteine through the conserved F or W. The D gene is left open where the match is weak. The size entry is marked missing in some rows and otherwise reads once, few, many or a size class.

DNA: TGCGCCAGCAGCTTGGCGGGACAGGTTAATTCACCCCTCCACTTT
CDR3: CASSLAGQVNSPLHF
D: TRBD1
J: TRBJ1-6
size: .
V: TRBV5-1

DNA: TGTGCCAGCAGTTCCCAGGGGACTGGGGCCAACGTCCTGACTTTC
CDR3: CASSSQGTGANVLTF
D: .
J: TRBJ2-6
size: .
V: TRBV27

DNA: TGCGCCAGCAGCTTGGAGCAGGAGCAGTTCTTC
CDR3: CASSLEQEQFF
D: .
J: TRBJ2-1
size: .
V: TRBV5-1

DNA: TGTGCCAGCAGCGTCGGCGGGGGGGTCGCAGATACGCAGTATTTT
CDR3: CASSVGGGVADTQYF
D: TRBD2
J: TRBJ2-3
size: once
V: TRBV6-4

DNA: TGTGCCAGCAGCCCACAGGGTTCTGGGGCCAACGTCCTGACTTTC
CDR3: CASSPQGSGANVLTF
D: .
J: TRBJ2-6
size: .
V: TRBV7-9

DNA: TGTGCCAGCAGCCAAGGGCCGTTAGCGAGGACAGATACGCAGTATTTT
CDR3: CASSQGPLARTDTQYF
D: .
J: TRBJ2-3
size: .
V: TRBV4-2

DNA: TGCGCCAGCAGCCAAGGAGTGAGTAGTGCGGGAGAGACCCAGTACTTC
CDR3: CASSQGVSSAGETQYF
D: .
J: TRBJ2-5
size: .
V: TRBV4-3

DNA: TGTGCCAGCAGTGAATGGGGGGGCACCCTCCACTTT
CDR3: CASSEWGGTLHF
D: .
J: TRBJ1-6
size: once
V: TRBV25-1

DNA: TGCGCCAGCAGCTTGGAATCCGGGAGAACTAATGAAAAACTGTTTTTT
CDR3: CASSLESGRTNEKLFF
D: .
J: TRBJ1-4
size: .
V: TRBV5-1

DNA: TGTGCCAGCAGCTTAGACGGCAGCCCTAACTATGGCTACACCTTC
CDR3: CASSLDGSPNYGYTF
D: .
J: TRBJ1-2
size: .
V: TRBV7-9

DNA: TGTGCCAGCAGTTATGGGGGGCTCGTGATCGGTTCACCCCTCCACTTT
CDR3: CASSYGGLVIGSPLHF
D: .
J: TRBJ1-6
size: .
V: TRBV6-6

DNA: TGTGCCAGCTCACCAAATGCGCAGGGTGAAGCTTTCTTT
CDR3: CASSPNAQGEAFF
D: .
J: TRBJ1-1
size: .
V: TRBV18

DNA: TGCGCCAGCAGCTTGGGTTCAGCTGGAAACACCATATATTTT
CDR3: CASSLGSAGNTIYF
D: .
J: TRBJ1-3
size: .
V: TRBV5-1

DNA: TGTGCCAGCAGCTCCGGTAGCAGGGGTTCTGAAAAACTGTTTTTT
CDR3: CASSSGSRGSEKLFF
D: .
J: TRBJ1-4
size: .
V: TRBV5-4

DNA: TGTGCCAGTAGTCTTGCGGGGGCCCCTGGCAATGAGCAGTTCTTC
CDR3: CASSLAGAPGNEQFF
D: .
J: TRBJ2-1
size: .
V: TRBV19

DNA: TGTGCCAGCACTAATTACAATGAGCAGTTCTTC
CDR3: CASTNYNEQFF
D: .
J: TRBJ2-1
size: .
V: TRBV6-1

DNA: TGTGCCAGCACCGGGGGGACGGACTACTTTGGAAACACCATATATTTT
CDR3: CASTGGTDYFGNTIYF
D: .
J: TRBJ1-3
size: once
V: TRBV9

DNA: TGTGCCAGCAGCTCAGGACTAGCGGGAGTTAGCTCCTACGAGCAGTACTTC
CDR3: CASSSGLAGVSSYEQYF
D: TRBD2
J: TRBJ2-7
size: .
V: TRBV7-2

DNA: TGTGCCAGCAGTCATACGGGCCTCCAAGAGACCCAGTACTTC
CDR3: CASSHTGLQETQYF
D: .
J: TRBJ2-5
size: .
V: TRBV25-1

DNA: TGTGCCAGCTCACCACGACAGGAAGAAAACATTCAGTACTTC
CDR3: CASSPRQEENIQYF
D: .
J: TRBJ2-4
size: .
V: TRBV18

DNA: TGTGCCAGCAGTACTGCCGGGGGGGGCGGTCAGCCCCAGCATTTT
CDR3: CASSTAGGGGQPQHF
D: .
J: TRBJ1-5
size: .
V: TRBV6-1

DNA: TGCGCCAGCAGCCCGGGGGGCGCTAGCCTCTACAATGAGCAGTTCTTC
CDR3: CASSPGGASLYNEQFF
D: .
J: TRBJ2-1
size: .
V: TRBV5-1

DNA: TGTGCCAGCAGTGTTTCCGGGACAGAGACTAGCCGGGGTGTAAACGAGCAGTACTTC
CDR3: CASSVSGTETSRGVNEQYF
D: .
J: TRBJ2-7
size: once
V: TRBV6-1

DNA: TGCGCCAGCAGCCGGGACGGCGACTCTGGAAACACCATATATTTT
CDR3: CASSRDGDSGNTIYF
D: .
J: TRBJ1-3
size: .
V: TRBV4-3

DNA: TGTGCCAGCAGCCCGGCGGGTGTCGGAAACACCATATATTTT
CDR3: CASSPAGVGNTIYF
D: .
J: TRBJ1-3
size: once
V: TRBV7-2

DNA: TGCAGTGCCCCGACAGGGGGCTTAGCTTTCTTT
CDR3: CSAPTGGLAFF
D: TRBD1
J: TRBJ1-1
size: .
V: TRBV20-1

DNA: TGTGCCAGCAGTGTAGTCGGGGGCGGTGGCACAGATACGCAGTATTTT
CDR3: CASSVVGGGGTDTQYF
D: .
J: TRBJ2-3
size: .
V: TRBV2

DNA: TGTGCCAGCAGTTCGGACAGGGGTAATTCACCCCTCCACTTT
CDR3: CASSSDRGNSPLHF
D: TRBD1
J: TRBJ1-6
size: .
V: TRBV6-5

DNA: TGTGCCAGCCAGCCGGACAGGGGTCGGACCGGGGAGCTGTTTTTT
CDR3: CASQPDRGRTGELFF
D: TRBD1
J: TRBJ2-2
size: .
V: TRBV18

DNA: TGTGCCAGCAGGGGACAGGGAGGGCGAGAACAAGAGACCCAGTACTTC
CDR3: CASRGQGGREQETQYF
D: TRBD1
J: TRBJ2-5
size: .
V: TRBV2

DNA: TGTGCCTGGGCAGACGGGACAACTAGCGGGAGTTTCTACGAGCAGTACTTC
CDR3: CAWADGTTSGSFYEQYF
D: TRBD2
J: TRBJ2-7
size: .
V: TRBV30

DNA: TGCGCCAGCAGCCGTAGCGGGGGTGACACAGATACGCAGTATTTT
CDR3: CASSRSGGDTDTQYF
D: TRBD2
J: TRBJ2-3
size: once
V: TRBV5-1

DNA: TGTGCCAGCAGCCTCCAGACTAGCGGAAAGGGGTACGAGCAGTACTTC
CDR3: CASSLQTSGKGYEQYF
D: TRBD2
J: TRBJ2-7
size: .
V: TRBV7-2

DNA: TGTGCCAGCAGCTCCCAACCCAATGAGGGGTACAAAAACATTCAGTACTTC
CDR3: CASSSQPNEGYKNIQYF
D: .
J: TRBJ2-4
size: .
V: TRBV7-2

DNA: TGTGCCAGTAGTATGGTCCCGGGAAACACTGAAGCTTTCTTT
CDR3: CASSMVPGNTEAFF
D: .
J: TRBJ1-1
size: .
V: TRBV19

DNA: TGTGCCAGCAGTGATGTAGCTAGCAATCAGCCCCAGCATTTT
CDR3: CASSDVASNQPQHF
D: .
J: TRBJ1-5
size: .
V: TRBV2

DNA: TGTGCCAGCAGCTTAAACGGGGGGAACACCGGGGAGCTGTTTTTT
CDR3: CASSLNGGNTGELFF
D: .
J: TRBJ2-2
size: .
V: TRBV7-9

DNA: TGTGCCAGCAGCTTTAGAGGCCCCTTCGGAGATACGCAGTATTTT
CDR3: CASSFRGPFGDTQYF
D: .
J: TRBJ2-3
size: .
V: TRBV11-3

DNA: TGTGCCACCAGCGCAGCCGCCGGGGGTTATTATAGGGGCTACACCTTC
CDR3: CATSAAAGGYYRGYTF
D: .
J: TRBJ1-2
size: .
V: TRBV15